This is a list of T cell receptor beta chains from one sample in a study of blood T cell repertoires in COVID-19. Profiling relied on immunoSEQ multiplex PCR, and the TCRdb table lists in-frame clones only, not all of them. Of roughly 53,000 clones in the sample, around four fifths were seen once. The specimen sequenced was peripheral blood. These receptors were taken from a human donor in a cohort sampled during active COVID-19. Each CDR3 is given with its conserved first and last residue. D genes are given only for firm matches. Rows give clone size only sometimes, using once, few, many, or a class for an expanded clone.

v_call	j_call	clone_size	d_call	cdr3_nt	cdr3_aa
TRBV6-5	TRBJ2-5	NA	NA	TGTGCCAGCACCCCGGGGACTCGCCAGACCCAGTACTTC	CASTPGTRQTQYF
TRBV3-1/TRBV3-2	TRBJ2-7	few	NA	TGTGCCAGCAGCCAAAATCGGCGAGGGTACGAGCAGTACTTC	CASSQNRRGYEQYF
TRBV27	TRBJ1-5	once	TRBD1	TGTGCCAGCAGAGACAGGGGTGTTTATCAGCCCCAGCATTTT	CASRDRGVYQPQHF
TRBV18	TRBJ2-7	NA	NA	TGTGCCAGCTCACCACCTTTTATCTACGAGCAGTACTTC	CASSPPFIYEQYF
TRBV4-2	TRBJ1-3	once	NA	TGTGCCAGCAGCCAAGAACCGGGGACTGGAAACACCATATATTTT	CASSQEPGTGNTIYF
TRBV30	TRBJ2-7	NA	TRBD1	TGTGCCTCTTGGACAGGGGGGGAGCAGTACTTC	CASWTGGEQYF
TRBV6-2/TRBV6-3	TRBJ2-3	NA	TRBD2	TGTGCCAGCAGTTTTTCCCCTCTAGCGGTCTCCACAGATACGCAGTATTTT	CASSFSPLAVSTDTQYF
TRBV24-1	TRBJ2-5	NA	TRBD2	TGTGCCACCAGTGATTTCGGACTAGCGGGGCAAGAGACCCAGTACTTC	CATSDFGLAGQETQYF
TRBV7-2	TRBJ1-5	NA	TRBD1	TGTGCCAGCAGCTTGACAGGGGGCGCAAATCAGCCCCAGCATTTT	CASSLTGGANQPQHF
TRBV5-1	TRBJ2-5	NA	TRBD1	TGCGCCAGCAGCTCCGCTGGAGGAGGCAGGGGGCCAGGTGAGACCCAGTACTTC	CASSSAGGGRGPGETQYF
TRBV6-2/TRBV6-3	TRBJ2-2	NA	NA	TGTGCCAGCAGTTATGGGCCGCCGAACACCGGGGAGCTGTTTTTT	CASSYGPPNTGELFF
TRBV4-3	TRBJ1-3	NA	NA	TGCGCCAGCAGCCCCGGCGGGGGCTCTGGAAACACCATATATTTT	CASSPGGGSGNTIYF
TRBV6-2/TRBV6-3	TRBJ2-3	NA	NA	TGTGCCAGCAGCTTGTGGGAAGGGGCAGATACGCAGTATTTT	CASSLWEGADTQYF
TRBV2	TRBJ2-3	NA	NA	TGTGCCAGCAGTGAACGCGGCACAGATACGCAGTATTTT	CASSERGTDTQYF
TRBV4-1	TRBJ2-7	NA	NA	TGCGCCAGCAGCCCCCAGGGGCTTGGCGAGCAGTACTTC	CASSPQGLGEQYF
TRBV11-2	TRBJ2-5	NA	TRBD2	TGTGCCAGCAGCTCGTCTAGCGGGGGGGCCCAAGGGGCCCAGTACTTC	CASSSSSGGAQGAQYF
TRBV10-1	TRBJ2-2	NA	NA	TGCGCCAGCAGTACCGGGACAAGGGACGGGGAGCTGTTTTTT	CASSTGTRDGELFF
TRBV5-1	TRBJ2-2	NA	NA	TGCGCCAGCAACCGCGGGGTTCTCCTCAACACCGGGGAGCTGTTTTTT	CASNRGVLLNTGELFF
TRBV20-1	TRBJ2-7	NA	NA	TGCAGTGCTAGTGATGTCAGATCCTACGAGCAGTACTTC	CSASDVRSYEQYF
TRBV2	TRBJ1-1	NA	NA	TGTGCCAGCAGTGAAGCGCTTCGGGGGACCGCTGAAGCTTTCTTT	CASSEALRGTAEAFF
TRBV6-2/TRBV6-3	TRBJ2-7	NA	NA	TGTGCCAGCAGTTACAGGGGCTCCTCCTACGAGCAGTACTTC	CASSYRGSSYEQYF
TRBV20-1	TRBJ1-2	NA	NA	TGCAGTGCAAGTAGGTCGGGGGTTGGTTCGGACTACACCTTC	CSASRSGVGSDYTF
TRBV30	TRBJ2-3	NA	TRBD2	TGTGCCTGGAGCGGGGGGGTGGTAGATACGCAGTATTTT	CAWSGGVVDTQYF
TRBV2	TRBJ2-6	hyperexpanded	TRBD2	TGTGCCAGCAGTGTAGAACGGGGGGTGGGACTCGGAGTCTCTGGGGCCAACGTCCTGACTTTC	CASSVERGVGLGVSGANVLTF
TRBV7-2	TRBJ2-7	NA	NA	TGTGCCAGCAGCCCCGGGACTTTATACGAGCAGTACTTC	CASSPGTLYEQYF
TRBV24-1	TRBJ2-1	NA	NA	TGTGCCACCAGTGGACACTCCACGAACAATGAGCAGTTCTTC	CATSGHSTNNEQFF
TRBV5-6	TRBJ2-3	NA	TRBD2	TGTGCCAGCAGTTTAGCGGGGGGGCGGGATACGCAGTATTTT	CASSLAGGRDTQYF
TRBV6-6	TRBJ2-7	NA	TRBD2	TGTGCCAGCAGTTATAACCAGCGGGGGTCCTCAGAGCAGTACTTC	CASSYNQRGSSEQYF
TRBV5-1	TRBJ2-1	few	NA	TGCGCCAGCAGCTTGGACGGCGGGGCTTACAATGAGCAGTTCTTC	CASSLDGGAYNEQFF